This T cell receptor (beta chain) derives from a study of blood T cells in healthy people across ages. Whole-study findings and limits: A strong correlation was found between TCR beta diversity and the percentage of naive T cells. Comparison with aged donors showed that long-lived donors had more naive CD4+ cells and higher diversity. PBMC samples, being unsorted, prevented any conclusive comparison of naive and antigen-experienced cells.

A remark on this clonotype: The antigen remains unidentified.

With 1 base removed from V and 15 bases from J, the gap between germline ends came to 16 bases. This CDR3 is 13 amino acids long. CDR1 and CDR2 from the germline V gene are MNHNS and SASEGT. Primers used in a second PCR of about 7 to 12 cycles were a sample-barcoded 5' primer and a J-beta primer mix. Each cDNA molecule was tagged by a template-switch adaptor that had 12 random nucleotides. In TCRdb, the 5' RACE reads were re-called with MiXCR into one record per CDR3 protein. The sample carries fewer than 950,000 distinct CDR3 sequences, 50% to 65% recorded once. The rearrangement uses TRBV6-1 and TRBJ2-4; D is uncertain. This clonotype originated in a man at least 80 years old in good health. Sequenced input: blood. In DNA form, the CDR3 reads TGTGCCAGCAGTGAAGGGTTTAGTCTTTTGGCGTACTTC. It is translated as CASSEGFSLLAYF.